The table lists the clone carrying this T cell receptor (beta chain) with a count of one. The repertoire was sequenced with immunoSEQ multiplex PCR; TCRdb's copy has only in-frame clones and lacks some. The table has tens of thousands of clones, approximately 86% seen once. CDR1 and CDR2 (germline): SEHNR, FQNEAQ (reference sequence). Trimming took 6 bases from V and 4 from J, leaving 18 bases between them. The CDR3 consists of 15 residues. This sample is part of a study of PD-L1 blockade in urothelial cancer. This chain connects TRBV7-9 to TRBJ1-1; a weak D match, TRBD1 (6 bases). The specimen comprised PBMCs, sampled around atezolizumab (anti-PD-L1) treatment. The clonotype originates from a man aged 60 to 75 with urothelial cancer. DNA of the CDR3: TGTGCCAGCAGTCTTCGCACAGGGTATGGCACTGAAGCTTTCTTT. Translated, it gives CASSLRTGYGTEAFF.